Reported below is one T cell receptor beta chain. The data were obtained in a study of OX40 agonist ivuxolimab in advanced cancers. The method was immunoSEQ multiplex PCR; TCRdb's version includes in-frame clones alone and lacks a portion of them. Among tens of thousands of clones, 85% to 90% were seen once, and the ten largest hold roughly 3.5%. Autoimmune disease history or systemic immunosuppression was exclusionary. This sequence was found in an adult with an advanced solid tumor such as melanoma, head and neck, liver or kidney cancer. Sequences were derived from CD4+ or CD8+ T cells sorted from blood, sampled in a trial of the OX40 agonist ivuxolimab.

This chain's CDR3 is CASSPGSGYEQYF. CDR3 DNA: TGTGCCAGTAGTCCCGGCAGCGGCTACGAGCAGTACTTC. The chain uses TRBV19 and TRBJ2-7, with D possibly TRBD2 on 5 matching bases. With 5 bases removed from V and 3 bases from J, the gap between germline ends came to 11 bases. CDR1 is LNHDA, CDR2 SQIVND, per germline (reference sequence). The CDR3 length is 13 residues.